The following is a T cell receptor (beta chain) sequence with its context. This entry comes from a study of blood T cell repertoires in COVID-19. Turning to the study itself: Collection of acute and convalescent COVID-19 samples took place in the United States, Italy and Spain. Nucleic acid was either cDNA or gDNA, and it came from T cells, B-cell-depleted T cells, or PBMCs.

In the original processing: Amplifying reference gene primers gave estimates of nucleated cell counts. Sequencing used immunoSEQ multiplex PCR; TCRdb keeps in-frame clones, though not all of them. That table is the source of V, J and clone size, and D and trimming were worked out from the DNA. The sample carries 90,000 to 130,000 clones, 60% to 80% recorded once. The V gene end was trimmed by 2 bases and the J gene end by 0 bases; junction bases not matched to a gene: 7. Germline V lookup: CDR1 SGHVS, CDR2 FQNEAQ. There are 17 residues in the CDR3. The chain is built from TRBV7-8 and TRBJ1-3; 7 nucleotides agree with TRBD1. The TCR sequence derives from a woman of 80 years or more with active or convalescent COVID-19. Specimen: peripheral blood. CDR3 in amino acids: CASSLNPGTASGNTIYF. The DNA for the CDR3 is TGTGCCAGCAGCTTAAACCCCGGGACAGCCTCTGGAAACACCATATATTTT.